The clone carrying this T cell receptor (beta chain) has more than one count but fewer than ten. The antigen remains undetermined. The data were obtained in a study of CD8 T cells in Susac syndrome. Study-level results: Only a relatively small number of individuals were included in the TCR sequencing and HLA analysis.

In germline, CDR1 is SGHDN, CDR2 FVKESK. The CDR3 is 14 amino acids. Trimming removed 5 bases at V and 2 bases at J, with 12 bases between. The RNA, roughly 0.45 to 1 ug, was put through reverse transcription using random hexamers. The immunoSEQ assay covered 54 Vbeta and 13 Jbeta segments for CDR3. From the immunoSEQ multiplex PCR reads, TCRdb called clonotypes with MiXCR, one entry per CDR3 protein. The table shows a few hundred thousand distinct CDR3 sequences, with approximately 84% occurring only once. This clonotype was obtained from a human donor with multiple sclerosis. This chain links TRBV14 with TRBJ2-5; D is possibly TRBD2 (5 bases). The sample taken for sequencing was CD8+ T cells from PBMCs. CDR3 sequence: CASSLVLGQETQYF. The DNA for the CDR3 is TGTGCCAGCAGCTTGGTACTAGGACAAGAGACCCAGTACTTC.